The clone carrying this T cell receptor beta chain was detected only a few times. Germline lookup yields CDR1 MGHRA and CDR2 YSYEKL. The CDR3 length is 13 residues. The V end lost 4 bases, the J end lost 6 bases, and 10 bases lay between the germline ends. The sample is drawn from a study of T cells in Graves' hyperthyroidism and ophthalmopathy. Hyperthyroidism in the patients, aged 18 to 65, was newly diagnosed and under 2 months in duration. Regions amplified from RNA transcripts were the TCR beta CDR3 regions. The HTBI primer set was used in a first-round RT-PCR of the TCR CDR3. MiXCR was run by TCRdb on the multiplex PCR reads, yielding one entry per CDR3 protein. In the table there are approximately 300,000 distinct CDR3 sequences, around 16% of which are singletons.

This chain links TRBV4-1 with TRBJ2-1; a weak D match, TRBD2 (6 bases). Material: blood. The receptor was derived from a man aged 25-40 years with Graves' hyperthyroidism. This CDR3 reads CASSPMGGNEQFF. The CDR3 DNA reads as TGCGCCAGCAGCCCGATGGGGGGCAATGAGCAGTTCTTC.